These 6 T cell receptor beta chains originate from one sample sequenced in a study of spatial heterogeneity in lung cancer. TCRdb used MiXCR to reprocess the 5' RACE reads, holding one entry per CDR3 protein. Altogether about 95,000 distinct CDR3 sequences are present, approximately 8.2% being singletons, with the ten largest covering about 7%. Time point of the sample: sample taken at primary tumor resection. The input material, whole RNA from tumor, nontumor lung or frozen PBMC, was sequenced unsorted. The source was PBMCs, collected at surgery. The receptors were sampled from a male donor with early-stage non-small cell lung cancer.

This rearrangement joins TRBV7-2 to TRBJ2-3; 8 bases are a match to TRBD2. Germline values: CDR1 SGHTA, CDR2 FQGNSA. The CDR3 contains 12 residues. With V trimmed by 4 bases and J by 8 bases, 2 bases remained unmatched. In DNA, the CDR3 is TGTGCCAGCAGCTCTAGCGGGTTTACGCAGTATTTT. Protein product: CASSSSGFTQYF.

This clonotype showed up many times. The DNA of the CDR3 is TGCAGCGTTGCGGGACTAGCGAAGCCAGATACGCAGTATTTT. Its translation: CSVAGLAKPDTQYF. J is TRBJ2-3 and V is TRBV29-1; 10 bases align to TRBD2. J was trimmed by 4 bases and V by 4 bases; bases with no gene match: 5. The CDR3 is 14 amino acids. Germline V CDR1 and CDR2: SQVTM, ANQGSEA.

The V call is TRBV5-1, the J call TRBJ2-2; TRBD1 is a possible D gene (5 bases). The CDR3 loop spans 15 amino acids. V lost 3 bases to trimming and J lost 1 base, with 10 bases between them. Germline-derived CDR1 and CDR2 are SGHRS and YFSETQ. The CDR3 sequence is CASSSTGQNTGELFF. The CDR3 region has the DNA TGCGCCAGCAGCTCTACAGGACAGAACACCGGGGAGCTGTTTTTT. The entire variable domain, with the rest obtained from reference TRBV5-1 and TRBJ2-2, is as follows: KAGVTQTPRYLIKTRGQQVTLSCSPISGHRSVSWYQQTPGQGLQFLFEYFSETQRNKGNFPGRFSGRQFSNSRSEMNVSTLELGDSALYLCASSSTGQNTGELFFGEGSRLTVL.

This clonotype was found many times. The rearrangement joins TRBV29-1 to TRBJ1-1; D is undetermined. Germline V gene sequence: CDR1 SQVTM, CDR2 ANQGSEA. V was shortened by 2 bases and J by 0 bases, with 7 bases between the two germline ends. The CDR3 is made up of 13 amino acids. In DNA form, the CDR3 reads TGCAGCGTTGAAACCACAATGAACACTGAAGCTTTCTTT. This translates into CSVETTMNTEAFF.

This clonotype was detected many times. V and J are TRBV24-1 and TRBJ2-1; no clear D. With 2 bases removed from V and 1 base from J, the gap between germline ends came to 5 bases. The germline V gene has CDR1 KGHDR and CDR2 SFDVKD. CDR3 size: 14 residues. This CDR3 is CATSDSRSYNEQFF. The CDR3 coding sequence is TGTGCCACCAGTGATTCTCGGTCCTACAATGAGCAGTTCTTC.

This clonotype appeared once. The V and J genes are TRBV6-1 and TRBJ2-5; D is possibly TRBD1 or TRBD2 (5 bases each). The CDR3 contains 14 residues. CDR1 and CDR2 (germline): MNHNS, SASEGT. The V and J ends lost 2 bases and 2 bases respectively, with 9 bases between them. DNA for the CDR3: TGTGCCAGCAGTGAATACTGGGGGCAAGAGACCCAGTACTTC. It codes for CASSEYWGQETQYF.